Below are 15 T cell receptor beta chains sequenced from a single sample in a study of cytomegalovirus exposure and HLA in healthy donors. Primers for the PCR totalled 60 Vbeta and 13 Jbeta. Using immunoSEQ multiplex PCR, the repertoire was profiled, and TCRdb retains in-frame clones only, with some absent. The profile shows some 110,000 clones, 50% to 80% of them singletons. The specimen sequenced was PBMCs. The source is a woman between 40 and 50 years old in good health and CMV-seropositive.

This clone was seen a single time. CDR3 nucleotides: TGTGCCAGCAGCTTGTCAGCGGGTCTGTACACAGATACGCAGTATTTT. Protein: CASSLSAGLYTDTQYF. The rearrangement joins TRBV7-9 to TRBJ2-3, with D perhaps matching TRBD2 (6 bases). The V end was cut by 3 bases, the J end by 2 bases, with 15 bases between. The CDR3 loop spans 16 amino acids. Germline V gives CDR1 SEHNR, CDR2 FQNEAQ (reference sequence).

Remarks on this clone: Other DNA sequences in the same sample also yield this CDR3. The gene calls are TRBV30 and TRBJ1-5; tentative D call: TRBD1 (5 bases). V gave up 0 bases and J gave up 6 bases, with 9 bases separating them. This CDR3 region has 13 residues. Germline-derived CDR1 and CDR2 are GTSNPN and SVGIG (reference sequence). The CDR3 spells CAWSVQEGQPQHF. The CDR3 DNA sequence: TGTGCCTGGAGTGTACAGGAAGGTCAGCCCCAGCATTTT.

The chain couples TRBV18 to TRBJ2-2; the match to TRBD1 covers 8 bases. The V gene end was trimmed by 6 bases and the J gene end by 3 bases; junction bases not matched to a gene: 9. Per the germline V gene, CDR1 is KGHSH and CDR2 is LQKENI. CDR3 length: 16 residues. The CDR3 DNA follows: TGTGCCAGCTCCTCCGGTCAGGGGGCCGACACCGGGGAGCTGTTTTTT. It translates to CASSSGQGADTGELFF.

This clone has more than one count but fewer than ten. The rearrangement links TRBV5-6 to TRBJ2-7; 9 bases map to TRBD1. This CDR3 contains 15 residues. Germline V gives CDR1 SGHDT, CDR2 YYEEEE. V trimming: 4 bases; J trimming: 4 bases; junction bases outside the gene matches: 9. CDR3 coding DNA: TGTGCCAGCAGCATTAATGGACAGGGGAGATACGAGCAGTACTTC. Translation: CASSINGQGRYEQYF.

This clone was recorded once. The V and J genes are TRBV6-4 and TRBJ2-7; no reliable D call. Per germline, CDR1 MRHNA and CDR2 SNTAGT. The length of the CDR3 is 12 residues. V lost 2 bases and J 4 bases, leaving 6 bases between the germline ends. The CDR3 loop is CASSDHFYEQYF. The CDR3 DNA reads TGTGCCAGCAGTGACCACTTTTACGAGCAGTACTTC.

This clone was recorded a few times. J is TRBJ1-6 and V is TRBV25-1; no definite D call. The CDR3 is 13 residues long. Germline V gives CDR1 MGHDK, CDR2 SYGVNS. The V end was cut by 8 bases, the J end by 5 bases, with 10 bases between. CDR3 nucleotide sequence: TGTGCCAGCGCTAGACTGGATAATTCACCCCTCCACTTT. It encodes CASARLDNSPLHF.

The chain uses TRBV27 and TRBJ2-5, with 7 bases matching TRBD1. The germline gives CDR1 MNHEY, CDR2 SMNVEV (reference sequence). There are 14 residues in the CDR3. Trimming at V came to 7 bases and at J to 2 bases, leaving 7 bases not matched to a gene. The CDR3 coding sequence is TGTGCCAGCAAGCTAGGCAGGGGGCAAGAGACCCAGTACTTC. Translation gives CASKLGRGQETQYF.

The rearrangement joins TRBV19 to TRBJ2-3; D gene unclear. V lost 4 bases and J lost 6, with 5 bases in between. Germline V gene lookup returns CDR1 LNHDA and CDR2 SQIVND (reference sequence). The CDR3 has 11 residues. In nucleotides, the CDR3 is TGTGCCAGTAGTAGTGGCGATACGCAGTATTTT. Translation: CASSSGDTQYF.

In this sample, this clone turned up a few times. The chain has TRBV6-6 and TRBJ1-5; maybe TRBD1 (6 bases). The V end was cut by 5 bases, the J end by 6 bases, with 17 bases between. This CDR3 is built from 15 residues. Germline CDR1 is MNHNY and CDR2 is SVGAGI (reference sequence). CDR3 in DNA: TGTGCCAGCAGTCAGTCGACAGGCGCGGGTCAGCCCCAGCATTTT. Translating gives CASSQSTGAGQPQHF.

The chain is built from TRBV5-5 and TRBJ2-7, with 10 bases identical to TRBD1. The germline gives CDR1 SGHKS, CDR2 YYEKEE (reference sequence). V was clipped by 4 bases and J by 4 bases; unmatched bases: 8. The CDR3 is 15 amino acids. CDR3 sequence reads: CASSPGTGDGYEQYF. In DNA, the CDR3 is TGTGCCAGCAGCCCGGGGACAGGGGACGGGTACGAGCAGTACTTC.

The rearrangement links TRBV5-5 to TRBJ2-5; D is undetermined. CDR1 is SGHKS and CDR2 is YYEKEE in the germline V gene (reference sequence). The CDR3 has 15 amino acids. V dropped 1 base and J dropped 6 bases, with 16 bases sitting between them. CDR3 sequence: CASSLLEPQAKTQYF. DNA for the CDR3: TGTGCCAGCAGCTTGTTAGAGCCCCAGGCAAAGACCCAGTACTTC.

J is TRBJ1-4 and V is TRBV5-6; 9 bases are shared with TRBD1. V was pared by 0 bases and J by 3 bases, with 3 bases of the junction left unmatched. This CDR3 comprises 16 residues. CDR1 SGHDT and CDR2 YYEEEE come from the germline V gene. The CDR3 reads CASSLERTGANEKLFF. CDR3 DNA: TGTGCCAGCAGCTTGGAAAGGACAGGGGCTAATGAAAAACTGTTTTTT.

About this clone: The junction departs from germline at one end; a sequencing error may be responsible. This chain links TRBV7-7 with TRBJ2-5, with 9 bases identical to TRBD1. This CDR3 comprises 13 residues. Germline CDR1 and CDR2: SSHAT and FNYEAQ (reference sequence). The CDR3: CASTGGYEETQYF. The CDR3 DNA follows: TGTGCTAGCACAGGGGGCTATGAAGAGACCCAGTACTTC.

V gene TRBV19 combines with J gene TRBJ1-2; D possibly corresponds to TRBD1 (6 bases). CDR1 is LNHDA, CDR2 SQIVND, per germline (reference sequence). The CDR3 spans 14 residues. V lost 5 bases to trimming and J lost 8 bases, with 18 bases between them. The CDR3 nucleotides read TGTGCCAGTAGTCCGTCTGCGGCAGGGGAGGGCTACACCTTC. Translating gives CASSPSAAGEGYTF.

The gene calls are TRBV28 and TRBJ2-1; 12 bases are a match to TRBD2. Trimming cost V 9 bases and J 10 bases; bases outside gene matches: 10. There are 14 residues in the CDR3. Germline V gene sequence: CDR1 MDHEN, CDR2 SYDVKM. CDR3 nucleotide sequence: TGTGCCAGTCGATGGACTAGCGGGAATGGCGAGCAGTTCTTC. It specifies CASRWTSGNGEQFF.